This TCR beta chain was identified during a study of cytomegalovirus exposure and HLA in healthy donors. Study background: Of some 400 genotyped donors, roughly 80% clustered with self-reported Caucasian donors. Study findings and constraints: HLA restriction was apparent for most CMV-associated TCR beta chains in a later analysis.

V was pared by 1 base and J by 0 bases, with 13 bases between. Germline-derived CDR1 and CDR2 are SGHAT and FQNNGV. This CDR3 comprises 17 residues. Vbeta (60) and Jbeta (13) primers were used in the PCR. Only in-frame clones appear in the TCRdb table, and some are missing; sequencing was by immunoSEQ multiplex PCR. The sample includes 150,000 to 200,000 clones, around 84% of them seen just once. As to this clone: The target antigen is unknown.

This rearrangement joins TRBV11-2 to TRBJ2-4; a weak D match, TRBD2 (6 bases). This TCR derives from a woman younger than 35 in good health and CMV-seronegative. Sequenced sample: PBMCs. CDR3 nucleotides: TGTGCCAGCAGCTTAGGTCGGCGGGGCCTAGCCAAAAACATTCAGTACTTC. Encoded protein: CASSLGRRGLAKNIQYF.